Below, 23 T cell receptor beta chains from the same sample are listed, as sequenced in a study of blood T cell repertoires in COVID-19. Data came from immunoSEQ multiplex PCR; TCRdb stores just in-frame clones and leaves some out. The data show about 200,000 clones, with roughly 90% seen just once and 1.5% to 2% held by the top ten. The specimen was peripheral blood. The source is a man aged 40-55 years with active or convalescent COVID-19.

This clone was seen once. J is TRBJ1-5 and V is TRBV2; TRBD1 agrees at 8 bases. With V trimmed by 3 bases and J by 5 bases, 3 bases remained unmatched. This CDR3 region has 14 residues. Per the germline V gene, CDR1 is SNHLY and CDR2 is FYNNEI. CDR3 sequence: CASSESTGDQPQHF. DNA for the CDR3: TGTGCCAGCAGTGAGTCGACAGGGGATCAGCCCCAGCATTTT. Looking up the rest from reference TRBV2 and TRBJ1-5 gives the full variable domain: EPEVTQTPSHQVTQMGQEVILRCVPISNHLYFYWYRQILGQKVEFLVSFYNNEISEKSEIFDDQFSVERPDGSNFTLKIRSTKLEDSAMYFCASSESTGDQPQHFGDGTRLSIL.

In regard to this clone: Other DNA sequences within the sample encode an identical CDR3. The chain carries TRBV15 and TRBJ1-5; D perhaps matches TRBD1 (5 bases). Germline assignment: CDR1 LNHNV and CDR2 YYDKDF (reference sequence). This CDR3 is 15 amino acids long. Trimming took 5 bases from V and 1 from J, leaving 12 bases between them. The CDR3: CATSRGGGSNQPQHF. The CDR3 DNA is TGTGCCACCAGCCGGGGGGGAGGGAGCAATCAGCCCCAGCATTTT.

This chain links TRBV10-3 with TRBJ1-1; 9 nucleotides match TRBD1. CDR1 ENHRY and CDR2 SYGVKD come from the germline V gene. V shed 0 bases, J shed 0 bases, and the junction held 8 bases outside the gene matches. The CDR3 loop spans 18 amino acids. The CDR3 sequence is CAISESGTGYIMNTEAFF. CDR3 sequence (DNA): TGTGCCATCAGTGAGTCAGGGACAGGGTACATCATGAACACTGAAGCTTTCTTT.

This clone was counted once. The rearrangement links TRBV6-5 to TRBJ1-1; a weak D match, TRBD1 (5 bases). This CDR3 spans 12 amino acids. From germline, CDR1 is MNHEY and CDR2 SVGAGI. With 5 bases removed from V and 7 bases from J, the gap between germline ends came to 11 bases. Here the CDR3 reads CASSPSGDEAFF. In DNA, the CDR3 is TGTGCCAGCAGTCCATCGGGGGATGAAGCTTTCTTT.

The J gene is TRBJ2-7, the V gene TRBV7-9; D might be TRBD1 (6 bases). The CDR3 contains 15 residues. Germline loops: CDR1 SEHNR, CDR2 FQNEAQ (reference sequence). The V gene lost 5 bases and the J gene lost 4 bases, with 18 bases spanning the gap. CDR3 protein: CASSPIIGQTYEQYF. The CDR3 DNA reads as TGTGCCAGCAGCCCCATCATAGGACAGACGTACGAGCAGTACTTC.

The rearrangement joins TRBV15 to TRBJ2-7, with a tentative D call TRBD2 (6 bases). CDR3 length equals 15 residues. Germline CDR1 LNHNV, CDR2 YYDKDF (reference sequence). V gave up 1 base and J gave up 2 bases, with 12 bases separating them. CDR3 in amino acids: CATSRAPGSTYEQYF. The CDR3, as DNA: TGTGCCACCAGCAGAGCCCCCGGGAGTACCTACGAGCAGTACTTC.

CDR3 residues: CASSLDPGQGNEKLFF. The CDR3 nucleotides are TGTGCCAGCAGCTTAGATCCGGGACAGGGCAATGAAAAACTGTTTTTT. The chain carries TRBV7-6 and TRBJ1-4; 9 bases fit TRBD1. This CDR3 has 16 amino acids. The V gene end was trimmed by 1 base and the J gene end by 5 bases; junction bases not matched to a gene: 5. Per germline, CDR1 SGHVS and CDR2 FNYEAQ.

This rearrangement joins TRBV5-4 to TRBJ1-6; 7 nucleotides agree with TRBD1. Germline CDR1 SGHNT, CDR2 YYREEE (reference sequence). The CDR3 extends over 15 amino acids. The trim removed 4 bases at V and 14 bases at J, leaving 15 bases unmatched. The CDR3 DNA follows: TGTGCCAGCAGCGTACCGGGACAGAGCATGGGGGCCCTCCACTTT. It yields the protein CASSVPGQSMGALHF. The full variable domain, in which reference TRBV5-4 and TRBJ1-6 provide the parts outside the CDR3, is ETGVTQSPTHLIKTRGQQVTLRCSSQSGHNTVSWYQQALGQGPQFIFQYYREEENGRGNFPPRFSGLQFPNYSSELNVNALELDDSALYLCASSVPGQSMGALHFGNGTRLTVT.

This chain uses TRBV10-1 with TRBJ2-5, with 11 bases fitting TRBD1. This CDR3 has 17 amino acids. The J segment lost 3 bases and the V segment lost 2 bases, leaving 8 bases of the junction unmatched. Germline V gene data show CDR1 as WNHNN and CDR2 as SYGVQD (reference sequence). The CDR3 nucleotides are TGCGCCAGCAGTGAGCCCGGACAGGGGGCGTTGGAAGAGACCCAGTACTTC. This encodes CASSEPGQGALEETQYF.

J is TRBJ2-1 and V is TRBV18; D gene uncertain. The CDR3 is made up of 14 amino acids. Looked up from germline, CDR1 is KGHSH and CDR2 is LQKENI. Between the trimmed V and J ends, which lost 3 bases and 8 bases, there was a span of 14 bases. This CDR3 is CASSPQPLGDEQFF. Here the CDR3 DNA reads TGTGCCAGCTCACCTCAACCCTTGGGCGATGAGCAGTTCTTC.

The chain uses TRBV2 and TRBJ1-1, with 8 bases aligning to TRBD1. Germline V gives CDR1 SNHLY, CDR2 FYNNEI. The V and J ends lost 8 bases and 3 bases, in that order; junction bases with no gene match: 5. The CDR3 length is 13 residues. Here the CDR3 DNA reads TGTGCCAGCGAGGAACAGGGGGACACTGAAGCTTTCTTT. This sequence encodes CASEEQGDTEAFF.

CDR3 sequence (DNA): TGTGCCAGCAGCCATGATCTCTTAGGGGCCAATCAGCCCCAGCATTTT. Translated, it gives CASSHDLLGANQPQHF. The chain joins TRBV4-2 to TRBJ1-5; tentatively, D is TRBD1 (5 bases). This CDR3 is 16 amino acids long. Germline V gene lookup returns CDR1 LGHNA and CDR2 YNFKEQ. V lost 3 bases, J lost 3 bases, and 15 bases lay in between.

In its sample, this clone was seen once. This chain uses TRBV9 with TRBJ2-7; D perhaps matches TRBD2 (5 bases). V was pared by 3 bases and J by 6 bases, with 16 bases between. The CDR3 is 14 residues long. The germline V gene has CDR1 SGDLS and CDR2 YYNGEE. CDR3 sequence: CASSATGPAGEQYF. For the CDR3, the DNA is TGTGCCAGCAGCGCTACCGGTCCGGCGGGCGAGCAGTACTTC.

The chain is built from TRBV5-1 and TRBJ2-1, with 11 bases identical to TRBD2. The germline gives CDR1 SGHRS, CDR2 YFSETQ. Germline trimming cut 0 bases from V and 7 bases from J; bases unmatched to any gene: 9. There are 17 residues in the CDR3. The CDR3: CASSLGLLAGARNEQFF. CDR3 bases: TGCGCCAGCAGCTTGGGATTACTAGCGGGAGCAAGGAATGAGCAGTTCTTC.

This clone was counted once. V and J are TRBV7-9 and TRBJ2-2; D is undetermined. The V end was cut by 0 bases, the J end by 3 bases, with 8 bases between. The V gene's germline CDR1 is SEHNR and CDR2 FQNEAQ (reference sequence). The length of the CDR3 is 15 residues. CDR3 residues: CASSLAVAHTGELFF. CDR3 DNA sequence: TGTGCCAGCAGCTTAGCGGTAGCCCACACCGGGGAGCTGTTTTTT.

This clone was recorded a few times. The chain uses TRBV5-1 and TRBJ1-4, with unresolved D. Per the germline V gene, CDR1 is SGHRS and CDR2 is YFSETQ. The CDR3 contains 15 residues. The V end was cut by 4 bases, the J end by 3 bases, with 13 bases between. CDR3 protein: CASSLLGVSNEKLFF. The CDR3 DNA follows: TGCGCCAGCAGCCTCCTGGGAGTTTCTAATGAAAAACTGTTTTTT.

The CDR3 DNA is TGCAGCGTTGAGACAGGGATGAACACTGAAGCTTTCTTT. Translating it yields CSVETGMNTEAFF. The chain is built from TRBV29-1 and TRBJ1-1; TRBD1 aligns across 7 bases. Losses at the gene ends were 3 bases for V and 0 bases for J; bases not matched to a gene: 1. Germline-derived CDR1 and CDR2 are SQVTM and ANQGSEA. The CDR3 is 13 residues long.

This clone showed up just once. This rearrangement joins TRBV24-1 to TRBJ2-3; D may be TRBD1 (5 bases). Trimming took off 7 bases at V and 5 bases at J, with 12 bases between the two ends. The CDR3 totals 13 residues. Germline V gives CDR1 KGHDR, CDR2 SFDVKD. In nucleotides, the CDR3 is TGTGCCACCAGCCAGGGTACGGAAGATACGCAGTATTTT. Protein: CATSQGTEDTQYF.

In its sample, this clone was seen once. The rearrangement uses TRBV10-1 and TRBJ1-1; tentatively, D is TRBD1 (5 bases). V gave up 6 bases and J gave up 10 bases, with 12 bases separating them. The CDR3 is 11 amino acids. Germline CDR1 reads WNHNN; CDR2 reads SYGVQD (reference sequence). CDR3 sequence (DNA): TGCGCCAGCAGCCACTCAGGGCGAGCTTTCTTT. It translates to CASSHSGRAFF.

The V call is TRBV27, the J call TRBJ2-3; D uncertain. Between the trimmed V and J ends, which lost 2 bases and 3 bases, there was a span of 6 bases. The CDR3 has 13 residues. Germline loops: CDR1 MNHEY, CDR2 SMNVEV (reference sequence). The CDR3 region has the DNA TGTGCCAGCAGTTTACACGCGACAGATACGCAGTATTTT. Its protein is CASSLHATDTQYF.

This clone was recorded only once. The chain uses TRBV7-9 and TRBJ2-7, with TRBD1 matching 10 bases. The CDR3 runs 14 residues. The junction had 6 bases not matched to a gene; V was cut back by 5 bases and J by 5 bases. Germline values: CDR1 SEHNR, CDR2 FQNEAQ (reference sequence). This chain's CDR3 is CASSNAGTGDEQYF. The CDR3 coding sequence is TGTGCCAGCAGCAACGCCGGGACAGGGGACGAGCAGTACTTC.

The chain employs TRBV5-1 and TRBJ2-6; D might be TRBD2 (6 bases). CDR3 size: 18 residues. V was clipped by 4 bases and J by 0 bases, with 17 bases between them. Per the germline V gene, CDR1 is SGHRS and CDR2 is YFSETQ. As DNA, the CDR3 is TGCGCCAGCAGCCCGGAGGGTTTAACGTCCTCTGGGGCCAACGTCCTGACTTTC. It translates to CASSPEGLTSSGANVLTF.

V gene TRBV10-3 combines with J gene TRBJ1-1, with 8 bases fitting TRBD1. V was pared by 3 bases and J by 5 bases, with 14 bases of the junction left unmatched. The CDR3 loop spans 17 amino acids. Looked up from germline, CDR1 is ENHRY and CDR2 is SYGVKD. Here the CDR3 DNA reads TGTGCCATCAGTGACGGTATTGGCAGGGGGCTAGGGACTGAAGCTTTCTTT. Protein: CAISDGIGRGLGTEAFF.